This T cell receptor beta chain was identified during a study of T cell responses to AZD1222 COVID-19 vaccine. Using immunoSEQ multiplex PCR, the repertoire was profiled, and TCRdb retains in-frame clones only, with some absent. The repertoire includes 150,000 to 200,000 clones, around 94% of them detected once, and 1% to 1.5% sits in the top ten. Study outcomes and limitations: When two AZD1222 doses had been given, Spike-specific TCR breadth and depth rose.

The V and J ends lost 0 bases and 9 bases respectively, with 14 bases between them. CDR3 size: 14 residues. Germline CDR1 and CDR2: LNHDA and SQIVND (reference sequence). In this sample, this clone turned up once. The antigen is undetermined. V and J are TRBV19 and TRBJ1-2, with a possible D match to TRBD1 (5 bases). Sequenced here: peripheral blood, sampled on day 0 of AZD1222 vaccination. The clonotype comes from an adult in good health. The CDR3 DNA follows: TGTGCCAGTAGTATAGAGGTGGGACCCTTTCGCTACACCTTC. Encoded protein: CASSIEVGPFRYTF. The whole variable domain, remainder taken from reference TRBV19 and TRBJ1-2, is DGGITQSPKYLFRKEGQNVTLSCEQNLNHDAMYWYRQDPGQGLRLIYYSQIVNDFQKGDIAEGYSVSREKKESFPLTVTSAQKNPTAFYLCASSIEVGPFRYTFGSGTRLTVV.